This T cell receptor (beta chain) was identified during a study of cytomegalovirus exposure and HLA in healthy donors. Note on this clone: Its antigen remains unknown.

Primers included in the PCR were 60 Vbeta and 13 Jbeta primers. Only in-frame clones appear in the TCRdb table, and some are missing; sequencing was by immunoSEQ multiplex PCR. The sample includes 110,000 to 150,000 clones, around two thirds of them seen just once. CDR3 length equals 15 residues. Trimming took 5 bases from V and 6 from J, leaving 14 bases between them. Germline V gene lookup returns CDR1 MDHEN and CDR2 SYDVKM. Findings and caveats of the study: Presence/absence comparisons presumed near-even sequencing depth among donors.

The receptor's source is a woman in her sixties in good health and CMV-seropositive. This chain links TRBV28 with TRBJ1-6; D remains ambiguous. The sequenced sample consisted of PBMCs. The CDR3 nucleotides are TGTGCCAGCAGTAGAGGGCAGGTGATTAATTCACCCCTCCACTTT. Its protein is CASSRGQVINSPLHF.